This TCR beta chain was captured in a study of CD8+CD57+ T cells in acquired aplastic anemia. On the study more broadly: When averaged, DNA from sorted CD4+ and CD8+ cells came to 2.5 to 3.5 ug. Overall study findings and caveats: A set of 25 to 30 CD8+ CDR3 sequences was shared between patients and controls, and these sequences appeared highly expressed in patients.

This CDR3 is 14 amino acids long. Trimming cost V 6 bases and J 9 bases, with 20 bases left between them. Germline loops: CDR1 ENHRY, CDR2 SYGVKD. Researchers used genomic DNA as the template to profile TCR beta VDJ and CDR3. TCRdb itself ran the reads through MiXCR, one entry per CDR3 protein. Here the sample spans tens of thousands of distinct CDR3 sequences, roughly 72% being singletons. For sequencing, patients were chosen who had shown expansion of CD8+CD57+ cells by flow cytometry. In regard to this clonotype: No antigen is known for it.

The TCR sequence derives from a human donor with aplastic anemia. The chain couples TRBV10-3 to TRBJ1-1, with a weak D call TRBD1 (5 bases). Specimen: sorted CD4+, CD8+, or CD8+CD57+ T cells (not recorded which) from PBMCs. CDR3 protein: CAIRSRTSEGKAFF. CDR3 bases: TGTGCCATCAGATCTCGGACAAGCGAGGGGAAAGCTTTCTTT.